A single sample is the source of the 18 T cell receptor beta chains below, sequenced in a study of PD-1 blockade in classical Hodgkin lymphoma (dated by TCRdb to 2018 to 2020). This specimen's time point label, per the study, means: cycle 1 day 1 (C1D1), immediately before nivolumab initiation. Relapse after autologous stem cell transplantation had occurred in all trial patients, and cohorts A, B and C were distinguished by prior brentuximab vedotin exposure. The receptor library was made with the immunoSEQ multiplex PCR assay. TCRdb carries this immuneACCESS record with in-frame sequences only. Its versions omit some clonotypes, under half of them owing to an unresolved V gene in the studies checked, with the rest unexplained. This sample is represented by tens of thousands of clones; about three quarters of them were singletons. The ten largest make up approximately 11% of the sample. The material sequenced was peripheral blood mononuclear cells (PBMCs), taken at baseline. The source of these receptors is a human donor with classical Hodgkin lymphoma.

This clone was detected a few times. The V call is TRBV2, the J call TRBJ1-5; D is unresolved. Germline values: CDR1 SNHLY, CDR2 FYNNEI. V was clipped by 0 bases and J by 0 bases, with 15 bases between them. The CDR3 has 18 residues. In DNA form, the CDR3 reads TGTGCCAGCAGTGAAGCGATCACGGTTCCTTATAGCAATCAGCCCCAGCATTTT. It translates to CASSEAITVPYSNQPQHF.

This chain links TRBV18 with TRBJ2-5; TRBD2 is a possible D gene (5 bases). CDR1 is KGHSH, CDR2 LQKENI, per germline. The CDR3 has 13 amino acids. V was pared by 4 bases and J by 2 bases, with 8 bases between. The DNA for the CDR3 is TGTGCCAGCTCACTTCGGGATCAAGAGACCCAGTACTTC. Translating gives CASSLRDQETQYF.

The V and J genes are TRBV11-2 and TRBJ2-7, with D uncertain. The CDR3 length is 14 residues. V was shortened by 3 bases and J by 6 bases, with 15 bases between the two germline ends. Germline V gene data show CDR1 as SGHAT and CDR2 as FQNNGV. Here the CDR3 DNA reads TGTGCCAGCAGCTTCTCCAGCCCTCCGGTCGAGCAGTACTTC. Its protein product is CASSFSSPPVEQYF.

The chain combines TRBV6-1 with TRBJ1-2; D remains ambiguous. This CDR3 spans 14 amino acids. Germline CDR1 MNHNS, CDR2 SASEGT. V lost 4 bases to trimming and J lost 4 bases, with 13 bases between them. In DNA form, the CDR3 reads TGTGCCAGCAGTGTCTTCAGGAACAGCTATGGCTACACCTTC. This gives the protein CASSVFRNSYGYTF.

This clone was picked up a small number of times. The chain couples TRBV6-5 to TRBJ1-1; the match to TRBD1 covers 7 bases. After removal of 7 bases from V and 5 bases from J, the junction contained 4 bases not matched to a gene. This CDR3 region has 12 residues. Looked up from germline, CDR1 is MNHEY and CDR2 is SVGAGI. The CDR3 loop reads CASNHRGTEAFF. In DNA form, the CDR3 reads TGTGCCAGCAACCACAGGGGAACTGAAGCTTTCTTT.

This chain links TRBV10-2 with TRBJ2-6; possible D gene TRBD2, 6 bases. The ends were cut back, 2 bases at V and 1 base at J, with 15 bases in the middle. In germline, CDR1 is WSHSY, CDR2 SAAADI. This CDR3 has 18 residues. This CDR3 is CASSEPLFGGSGANVLTF. CDR3 coding DNA: TGCGCCAGCAGTGAGCCCCTTTTTGGGGGGTCTGGGGCCAACGTCCTGACTTTC.

The V and J genes are TRBV7-6 and TRBJ1-1; maybe TRBD1 (6 bases). CDR3 length equals 18 residues. CDR1 is SGHVS, CDR2 FNYEAQ, per germline. Trimming pared 1 base from V and 0 bases from J, leaving 18 bases between. CDR3 in amino acids: CASSLGMGGAVLNTEAFF. Written as DNA, the CDR3 is TGTGCCAGCAGCTTAGGTATGGGGGGGGCAGTATTGAACACTGAAGCTTTCTTT.

The chain recombines TRBV28 with TRBJ1-5; no reliable D call. CDR3 length equals 15 residues. Germline CDR1 reads MDHEN; CDR2 reads SYDVKM. V was shortened by 8 bases and J by 2 bases, with 16 bases between the two germline ends. The CDR3 coding sequence is TGTGCCAGCGGTAGGGAGGTACGGGGCAATCAGCCCCAGCATTTT. Its protein is CASGREVRGNQPQHF.

In this sample, this clone turned up a few times. CDR3 protein: CASSVGGGKAYEQYF. CDR3 coding DNA: TGTGCCAGCAGCGTAGGTGGCGGGAAGGCCTACGAGCAGTACTTC. The V gene is TRBV9, the J gene TRBJ2-7; a weak D match, TRBD2 (6 bases). The V end was cut by 0 bases, the J end by 2 bases, with 12 bases between. Germline V gene data show CDR1 as SGDLS and CDR2 as YYNGEE. CDR3 length: 15 residues. The full variable domain, in which reference TRBV9 and TRBJ2-7 provide the parts outside the CDR3, is DSGVTQTPKHLITATGQRVTLRCSPRSGDLSVYWYQQSLDQGLQFLIQYYNGEERAKGNILERFSAQQFPDLHSELNLSSLELGDSALYFCASSVGGGKAYEQYFGPGTRLTVT.

In nucleotides, the CDR3 is TGTGCCAGCAGCTTACCCGGGGAGCTGTTTTTT. Translation: CASSLPGELFF. The chain uses TRBV5-8 and TRBJ2-2; D unclear. This CDR3 spans 11 amino acids. CDR1 is SGHTS, CDR2 YDEGEE, per germline. V was trimmed by 2 bases and J by 6 bases, leaving 2 bases between them.

The genes are TRBV5-4 and TRBJ2-5; 8 bases align to TRBD1. The CDR3 contains 15 residues. Per the germline V gene, CDR1 is SGHNT and CDR2 is YYREEE (reference sequence). Trimming took 4 bases from V and 1 from J; bases not matched to a gene: 6. The CDR3 here is CASSGNRGVQETQYF. DNA for the CDR3: TGTGCCAGCAGCGGAAACAGGGGGGTCCAAGAGACCCAGTACTTC.

Comment on this clone: One junction end does not reproduce the germline sequence, and a read error may be involved. The chain employs TRBV27 and TRBJ1-3; D gene ambiguous. Per germline, CDR1 MNHEY and CDR2 SMNVEV (reference sequence). The CDR3 spans 12 residues. Written as DNA, the CDR3 is TGTGCCAGCAGTTACCGCCGCGCGATCCACCATTTT. Protein: CASSYRRAIHHF.

V and J are TRBV5-1 and TRBJ1-4, with 9 bases fitting TRBD1. CDR1 and CDR2 from the germline V gene are SGHRS and YFSETQ. The CDR3 is 15 residues long. The V and J ends lost 0 bases and 8 bases, in that order; junction bases with no gene match: 5. CDR3 nucleotides: TGCGCCAGCAGCTTGGAAACAGGGGGCCGAGAAAAACTGTTTTTT. Amino acid sequence: CASSLETGGREKLFF.

The chain couples TRBV28 to TRBJ2-2, with no clear D. The CDR3 consists of 13 residues. Germline CDR1 MDHEN, CDR2 SYDVKM. With 7 bases removed from V and 6 bases from J, the gap between germline ends came to 12 bases. CDR3 sequence (DNA): TGTGCCAGCACCCTCGCAGTGTCCGGGGAGCTGTTTTTT. Translated: CASTLAVSGELFF.

CDR3 bases: TGCGCCAGCAGCTTGGTGGGGGGGAGCGAGCAGTACTTC. Protein product: CASSLVGGSEQYF. The chain is built from TRBV5-1 and TRBJ2-7, with 7 bases aligning to TRBD2. Per the germline V gene, CDR1 is SGHRS and CDR2 is YFSETQ. The V gene end was trimmed by 0 bases and the J gene end by 6 bases; junction bases not matched to a gene: 3. This CDR3 contains 13 residues.

The rearrangement joins TRBV19 to TRBJ2-7; D perhaps matches TRBD1 (6 bases). Deletions cut 7 bases from V and 2 bases from J, with 15 bases between. The CDR3 is 14 amino acids. Germline CDR1 LNHDA, CDR2 SQIVND (reference sequence). Here the CDR3 reads CASKASRGTYEQYF. In DNA form, the CDR3 reads TGTGCCAGTAAGGCTTCCAGGGGAACCTACGAGCAGTACTTC.

The chain is built from TRBV28 and TRBJ2-1; no clear D gene. Germline values: CDR1 MDHEN, CDR2 SYDVKM. The CDR3 is made up of 14 amino acids. V was clipped by 7 bases and J by 0 bases, with 10 bases between them. The CDR3 loop reads CASTGSLSYNEQFF. The DNA of the CDR3 is TGTGCCAGCACCGGGTCCCTCTCCTACAATGAGCAGTTCTTC.

This sequence joins TRBV11-2 and TRBJ1-1, with D possibly being TRBD1 (5 bases). The CDR3 totals 14 residues. V was cut by 5 bases and J by 1 base, with 11 bases left in between. Germline V lookup: CDR1 SGHAT, CDR2 FQNNGV. The CDR3 loop reads CASSLQRGNTEAFF. CDR3 nucleotide sequence: TGTGCCAGCAGCCTCCAGAGGGGGAACACTGAAGCTTTCTTT.